Presented here are 22 T cell receptor beta chains from one specimen sequenced in a study of cytomegalovirus exposure and HLA in healthy donors. PCR involved 60 Vbeta and 13 Jbeta primers. The repertoire was sequenced with immunoSEQ multiplex PCR; TCRdb's copy has only in-frame clones and lacks some. Here the sample spans roughly 180,000 clones, 75% to 80% being singletons. The sequencing sample was made of PBMCs. All receptors derive from a man aged 50 to 60 in good health and CMV-seropositive.

The table lists this clone with a few counts. The chain joins TRBV6-5 to TRBJ2-1; 8 bases align to TRBD2. Germline CDR1 and CDR2: MNHEY and SVGAGI. The CDR3 loop spans 15 amino acids. The V and J ends lost 5 bases and 7 bases, in that order; junction bases with no gene match: 10. CDR3 DNA sequence: TGTGCCAGCAGTCCCCGGACTAGCCGCATGAATGAGCAGTTCTTC. As protein: CASSPRTSRMNEQFF.

The table lists this clone with a count of one. The genes are TRBV5-4 and TRBJ2-7, with D maybe TRBD1 (7 bases). There are 12 residues in the CDR3. The V gene's germline CDR1 is SGHNT and CDR2 YYREEE (reference sequence). The V end lost 1 base, the J end lost 6 bases, and 8 bases lay between the germline ends. This CDR3 reads CASSLQGGEQYF. The CDR3 nucleotides read TGTGCCAGCAGCTTGCAGGGGGGCGAGCAGTACTTC.

The chain uses TRBV7-8 and TRBJ2-7, with D perhaps TRBD1 (6 bases). The CDR3 covers 13 residues. CDR1 SGHVS and CDR2 FQNEAQ come from the germline V gene. V lost 8 bases, J lost 1 base, and 12 bases lay in between. CDR3 sequence (DNA): TGTGCCAGCGGAAGGGGGAGATCCTACGAGCAGTACTTC. It is translated as CASGRGRSYEQYF. Combining the CDR3 with reference TRBV7-8 and TRBJ2-7 gives the whole variable domain GAGVSQSPRYKVAKRGQDVALRCDPISGHVSLFWYQQALGQGPEFLTYFQNEAQLDKSGLPSDRFFAERPEGSVSTLKIQRTQQEDSAVYLCASGRGRSYEQYFGPGTRLTVT.

The rearrangement links TRBV27 to TRBJ2-1; TRBD1 aligns across 9 bases. V lost 5 bases, J lost 4 bases, and 15 bases stayed unmatched. The CDR3 loop spans 18 amino acids. Germline V gene sequence: CDR1 MNHEY, CDR2 SMNVEV (reference sequence). In DNA, the CDR3 is TGTGCCAGCAGTGACAGGGGGGGAGTTACTCGGCGATACAATGAGCAGTTCTTC. It specifies CASSDRGGVTRRYNEQFF.

The chain joins TRBV10-1 to TRBJ1-5; TRBD1 agrees at 7 bases. The CDR3 is 17 residues long. Germline V gene lookup returns CDR1 WNHNN and CDR2 SYGVQD (reference sequence). V lost 2 bases, J lost 10 bases, and 17 bases stayed unmatched. The CDR3 loop is CASSERCDRAGRLPQHF. CDR3 nucleotides: TGCGCCAGCAGTGAGAGGTGTGACAGGGCCGGCCGCCTTCCCCAGCATTTT.

The rearrangement uses TRBV15 and TRBJ2-7, with a possible D match to TRBD1 (5 bases). The CDR3 sequence is 17 residues long. CDR1 is LNHNV, CDR2 YYDKDF, per germline (reference sequence). V was shortened by 0 bases and J by 0 bases, with 15 bases between the two germline ends. The CDR3 here is CATSRDGTGLSSYEQYF. DNA for the CDR3: TGTGCCACCAGCAGAGATGGTACAGGCCTCAGCTCCTACGAGCAGTACTTC.

The rearrangement uses TRBV13 and TRBJ1-4; 7 bases are shared with TRBD1. CDR3 size: 19 residues. Germline CDR1 PRHDT, CDR2 FYEKMQ (reference sequence). Losses at the gene ends were 5 bases for V and 2 bases for J; bases not matched to a gene: 17. The DNA for the CDR3 is TGTGCCAGCAGCCTACGAGAGAACAGGGGCTTCGTCACTAATGAAAAACTGTTTTTT. It specifies CASSLRENRGFVTNEKLFF. Using reference TRBV13 and TRBJ1-4 for the parts outside the CDR3, the full variable domain is AAGVIQSPRHLIKEKRETATLKCYPIPRHDTVYWYQQGPGQDPQFLISFYEKMQSDKGSIPDRFSAQQFSDYHSELNMSSLELGDSALYFCASSLRENRGFVTNEKLFFGSGTQLSVL.

V and J are TRBV7-2 and TRBJ2-5, with a weak D call TRBD1 (6 bases). Trimming left V 6 bases short and J 7 bases short, with 9 bases between. The CDR3 is 11 residues long. Germline CDR1 and CDR2: SGHTA and FQGNSA. CDR3 coding DNA: TGTGCCAGCAGACTAGGGGGGACCCAGTACTTC. Its protein product is CASRLGGTQYF.

This clone was seen more than once but under ten times. V and J are TRBV27 and TRBJ2-5, with TRBD1 as a possible D gene (5 bases). The CDR3 sequence is 14 residues long. V lost 4 bases and J lost 4, with 13 bases in between. CDR1 and CDR2 (germline): MNHEY, SMNVEV (reference sequence). CDR3 sequence: CASSSPRVRETQYF. The CDR3 DNA reads as TGTGCCAGCAGTTCACCCAGGGTTCGAGAGACCCAGTACTTC.

This chain connects TRBV7-8 to TRBJ2-3; 7 nucleotides match TRBD1. V was clipped by 2 bases and J by 2 bases; unmatched bases: 10. This CDR3 has 17 amino acids. Germline V CDR1 and CDR2: SGHVS, FQNEAQ. The DNA for the CDR3 is TGTGCCAGCAGCTTACCCCAGAGAAGGGGGCACACAGATACGCAGTATTTT. Translating gives CASSLPQRRGHTDTQYF.

The gene calls are TRBV19 and TRBJ2-4, with D possibly TRBD1 on 6 matching bases. Trimming shortened V by 6 bases and J by 2 bases, and 14 bases separated the two germline ends. The germline CDR1 and CDR2 sequences are LNHDA and SQIVND (reference sequence). The CDR3 has 15 residues. CDR3 in amino acids: CASSPTWDTKNIQYF. Here the CDR3 DNA reads TGTGCCAGTAGCCCCACGTGGGACACCAAAAACATTCAGTACTTC.

The rearrangement uses TRBV6-1 and TRBJ1-6; the match to TRBD1 covers 8 bases. Germline lookup yields CDR1 MNHNS and CDR2 SASEGT. V shed 5 bases and J 0 bases; nucleotides not matched to a gene: 12. This CDR3 contains 19 residues. CDR3 loop: CASSKGQGHSSSYNSPLHF. The CDR3 region has the DNA TGTGCCAGCAGTAAAGGACAGGGACATTCTAGCTCCTATAATTCACCCCTCCACTTT.

The CDR3 DNA is TGTGCCAGCAGCCTCCTCGGGGGGCCTGGGGCCAACGTCCTGACTTTC. Encoded protein: CASSLLGGPGANVLTF. The chain couples TRBV7-6 to TRBJ2-6; D is possibly TRBD2 (7 bases). Trimming removed 5 bases from V and 2 bases from J, with 13 bases in between. The CDR3 sequence is 16 residues long. Germline assignment: CDR1 SGHVS and CDR2 FNYEAQ.

The chain has TRBV10-3 and TRBJ2-7; D is possibly TRBD2 (6 bases). Trimming cost V 3 bases and J 3 bases, with 12 bases left between them. Germline CDR1 ENHRY, CDR2 SYGVKD. The CDR3 has 14 amino acids. The CDR3 here is CAISDRGKSYEQYF. CDR3 DNA: TGTGCCATCAGTGATCGGGGGAAAAGCTACGAGCAGTACTTC.

V gene TRBV7-2 combines with J gene TRBJ1-6, with D possibly matching TRBD1 (5 bases). This CDR3 is built from 14 residues. Per germline, CDR1 SGHTA and CDR2 FQGNSA. The V gene lost 5 bases and the J gene lost 6 bases, with 11 bases spanning the gap. This CDR3 is CASSGWDFNSPLHF. The CDR3 nucleotides are TGTGCCAGCAGCGGGTGGGACTTTAATTCACCCCTCCACTTT.

The rearrangement links TRBV6-5 to TRBJ1-2, with 7 bases fitting TRBD1. Germline V lookup: CDR1 MNHEY, CDR2 SVGAGI. Trimming cost V 6 bases and J 8 bases; bases outside gene matches: 9. CDR3 size: 13 residues. CDR3 protein: CASRLTGAWGYTF. CDR3 DNA: TGTGCCAGCAGGTTAACAGGGGCCTGGGGCTACACCTTC.

The rearrangement joins TRBV19 to TRBJ1-6; the match to TRBD1 covers 8 bases. Trimming cost V 5 bases and J 3 bases; bases outside gene matches: 3. This CDR3 has 15 amino acids. Per the germline V gene, CDR1 is LNHDA and CDR2 is SQIVND (reference sequence). CDR3 sequence (DNA): TGTGCCAGTAGTGGGACAGGCGACTATAATTCACCCCTCCACTTT. This codes for CASSGTGDYNSPLHF.

This chain uses TRBV7-6 with TRBJ2-2; 12 bases align to TRBD2. V shed 5 bases and J 3 bases; nucleotides not matched to a gene: 10. Looked up from germline, CDR1 is SGHVS and CDR2 is FNYEAQ. The CDR3 is 18 amino acids. The CDR3 DNA sequence: TGTGCCAGCAGCCCAGGGAGACTAGCGGGGGACTACACCGGGGAGCTGTTTTTT. Translating it yields CASSPGRLAGDYTGELFF.

This clone was recorded a few times. The genes are TRBV7-2 and TRBJ2-5, with a weak D call TRBD2 (6 bases). V was shortened by 5 bases and J by 0 bases, with 10 bases between the two germline ends. The CDR3 extends over 14 amino acids. Looked up from germline, CDR1 is SGHTA and CDR2 is FQGNSA. CDR3 residues: CASSNSGDQETQYF. DNA of the CDR3: TGTGCCAGCAGCAACTCGGGGGACCAAGAGACCCAGTACTTC.

The chain uses TRBV9 and TRBJ1-1, with D uncertain. Germline V gives CDR1 SGDLS, CDR2 YYNGEE. Trimming took 4 bases from V and 5 from J, leaving 12 bases between them. This CDR3 is built from 13 residues. The DNA for the CDR3 is TGTGCCAGCAGCCCCCCGGGGAGGACTGAAGCTTTCTTT. Its translation: CASSPPGRTEAFF.

The chain is built from TRBV18 and TRBJ1-1, with D possibly TRBD1 on 6 matching bases. Trimming removed 8 bases from V and 1 base from J, with 11 bases in between. The CDR3 is 13 residues long. CDR1 is KGHSH and CDR2 is LQKENI in the germline V gene. The CDR3 DNA reads as TGTGCCAGCCTACAGGGACCGAACACTGAAGCTTTCTTT. Translating gives CASLQGPNTEAFF.

This clone was counted between two and nine times. This rearrangement joins TRBV6-1 to TRBJ1-5; D call uncertain. The V gene's germline CDR1 is MNHNS and CDR2 SASEGT. V was pared by 8 bases and J by 3 bases, with 11 bases between. This CDR3 contains 13 residues. In DNA, the CDR3 is TGTGCCAGCGTTGTCGGGTTCAATCAGCCCCAGCATTTT. This sequence encodes CASVVGFNQPQHF.